The 21 T cell receptor beta chains below were found in one sample sequenced in a study of blood T cell repertoires in COVID-19 (dated by TCRdb to 2018 to 2020). The library was obtained by the immunoSEQ multiplex PCR assay. TCRdb carries this immuneACCESS record with in-frame sequences only. Its versions omit some clonotypes, under half of them owing to an unresolved V gene in the studies checked, with the rest unexplained. Here the sample has fewer than 500,000 clones; about 85% occur a single time. The top ten clonotypes cover approximately 2% of the sample. The sequencing sample was made of PBMCs or T cells enriched from blood (not recorded which). All receptors derive from a woman under 30 with acute COVID-19.

The V and J genes are TRBV28 and TRBJ2-5; TRBD2 aligns across 14 bases. Germline V gives CDR1 MDHEN, CDR2 SYDVKM. This CDR3 has 16 residues. Losses at the gene ends were 5 bases for V and 2 bases for J; bases not matched to a gene: 4. The CDR3 nucleotides read TGTGCCAGCAGTCCGGGACTAGCGGGAGATCAAGAGACCCAGTACTTC. Protein product: CASSPGLAGDQETQYF.

V gene TRBV5-6 combines with J gene TRBJ2-7; 8 nucleotides align to TRBD1. The junction had 8 bases not matched to a gene; V was cut back by 4 bases and J by 5 bases. Germline CDR1 and CDR2: SGHDT and YYEEEE. CDR3 length equals 14 residues. CDR3 nucleotide sequence: TGTGCCAGCAGCGCCGACAGGGGAAACCACGAGCAGTACTTC. Protein product: CASSADRGNHEQYF.

V gene TRBV2 combines with J gene TRBJ2-2; the D is unclear. This CDR3 has 14 amino acids. Germline V gene sequence: CDR1 SNHLY, CDR2 FYNNEI. V was cut by 4 bases and J by 2 bases, with 8 bases left in between. Here the CDR3 DNA reads TGTGCCAGCAGTGCCGACATAAACACCGGGGAGCTGTTTTTT. Protein sequence: CASSADINTGELFF.

For this clone: One end of the junction fails to match germline, which may point to a read error. The chain links TRBV7-7 to TRBJ2-5; 10 bases agree with TRBD2. Germline-derived CDR1 and CDR2 are SSHAT and FNYEAQ (reference sequence). The CDR3 has 15 residues. CDR3 bases: TGTGCTAGCAGCCGGACTAGCGGATTCCAAGAGACCCAGTACTTC. This encodes CASSRTSGFQETQYF.

This clone was observed a few times. The chain has TRBV5-1 and TRBJ1-1; D gene uncertain. V dropped 4 bases and J dropped 1 base, with 8 bases sitting between them. The germline V gene encodes CDR1 SGHRS and CDR2 YFSETQ. The CDR3 runs 13 residues. The CDR3 nucleotides read TGCGCCAGCAGCGCCGGGAAGAACACTGAAGCTTTCTTT. Residues: CASSAGKNTEAFF.

Only one count was recorded for this clone. The sample has other DNA sequences that encode this CDR3 too. The rearrangement uses TRBV2 and TRBJ1-5; no clear D. The CDR3 runs to 13 residues. Trimming removed 4 bases from V and 2 bases from J, with 6 bases in between. Germline V gene sequence: CDR1 SNHLY, CDR2 FYNNEI. This CDR3 reads CASSGQGNQPQHF. In DNA, the CDR3 is TGTGCCAGCAGTGGCCAGGGCAATCAGCCCCAGCATTTT.

V and J are TRBV5-6 and TRBJ1-5; no clear D. The CDR3 is made up of 12 amino acids. The germline V gene has CDR1 SGHDT and CDR2 YYEEEE. Trimming stripped 4 bases from V and 4 bases from J, with 6 bases between. As DNA, the CDR3 is TGTGCCAGCAGCGGGCGTAATCAGCCCCAGCATTTT. Translation gives CASSGRNQPQHF.

The CDR3 coding sequence is TGTGCCAGCAGTTTATCCAGGGGGAGATATGGCTACACCTTC. Its translation: CASSLSRGRYGYTF. The rearrangement uses TRBV28 and TRBJ1-2; 7 bases line up with TRBD1. The CDR3 length is 14 residues. The germline V gene encodes CDR1 MDHEN and CDR2 SYDVKM. Trimming cost V 1 base and J 5 bases; bases outside gene matches: 4.

This chain joins TRBV12-3 or TRBV12-4 and TRBJ1-1, with a tentative D call TRBD1 (6 bases). This CDR3 contains 13 residues. Trimming took off 7 bases at V and 4 bases at J, with 13 bases between the two ends. In DNA form, the CDR3 reads TGTGCCAGCAACAAGGGGGGGGGCACTGAAGCTTTCTTT. As protein: CASNKGGGTEAFF.

About this clone: Sequence at one end of the junction differs from germline and may be a read error. This chain uses TRBV7-2 with TRBJ1-6; 8 bases are a match to TRBD1. The CDR3 sequence is 14 residues long. CDR1 is SGHTA and CDR2 is FQGNSA in the germline V gene. In nucleotides, the CDR3 is TGTGCCAGCAGCCCCCGGGACAGGTCTTCACTCACCGCCTTT. Amino acid sequence: CASSPRDRSSLTAF.

This clone was detected a few times. The chain carries TRBV5-1 and TRBJ2-2, with 9 bases matching TRBD1. The CDR3 is 18 residues long. With 2 bases clipped from V and 4 bases from J, the junction kept 12 bases outside the gene matches. CDR1 is SGHRS and CDR2 is YFSETQ in the germline V gene. CDR3 sequence reads: CASSFPDPGQGPTGELFF. CDR3 in DNA: TGCGCCAGCAGCTTCCCCGACCCGGGACAGGGACCCACCGGGGAGCTGTTTTTT.

V is TRBV27 and J is TRBJ2-1, with 11 bases lining up with TRBD2. Germline lookup yields CDR1 MNHEY and CDR2 SMNVEV (reference sequence). The CDR3 covers 15 residues. V was pared by 5 bases and J by 7 bases, with 7 bases of the junction left unmatched. CDR3 DNA sequence: TGTGCCAGCAGTCCGACCGGGACTAGCGGAAATGAGCAGTTCTTC. This gives the protein CASSPTGTSGNEQFF.

V is TRBV4-3 and J is TRBJ2-7; D is possibly TRBD2 (5 bases). Trimming left V 1 base short and J 3 bases short, with 19 bases between. Germline V gene sequence: CDR1 LGHNA, CDR2 YSLEER. The CDR3 runs 17 residues. The CDR3 is CASSQARLIAAGYEQYF. The CDR3 DNA is TGCGCCAGCAGCCAAGCCAGGTTGATCGCGGCGGGCTACGAGCAGTACTTC.

The chain employs TRBV27 and TRBJ2-4; 10 bases align to TRBD1. Germline trimming cut 4 bases from V and 6 bases from J; bases unmatched to any gene: 6. Looked up from germline, CDR1 is MNHEY and CDR2 is SMNVEV (reference sequence). The CDR3 sequence is 15 residues long. The CDR3 sequence: CASSWGQGIGNIQYF. The CDR3 DNA is TGTGCCAGCAGTTGGGGACAGGGGATAGGAAACATTCAGTACTTC.

The chain couples TRBV12-5 to TRBJ1-3; 9 bases map to TRBD1. The J segment lost 6 bases and the V segment lost 4 bases, leaving 7 bases of the junction unmatched. Germline assignment: CDR1 LGHNT and CDR2 FRNRAP. The CDR3 is made up of 15 amino acids. CDR3 DNA: TGTGCTAGTGGTTCCCGACAGGGGGATGAAAACACCATATATTTT. It is translated as CASGSRQGDENTIYF.

The chain has TRBV29-1 and TRBJ1-3, with TRBD1 identical over 8 bases. V shed 7 bases and J 4 bases; nucleotides not matched to a gene: 9. Germline CDR1 SQVTM, CDR2 ANQGSEA. This CDR3 has 14 amino acids. The CDR3: CSAKTGAEGNTIYF. CDR3 bases: TGCAGCGCAAAGACAGGGGCCGAAGGAAACACCATATATTTT.

The chain employs TRBV29-1 and TRBJ2-3; D perhaps matches TRBD1 (5 bases). V lost 6 bases and J 3 bases, leaving 13 bases between the germline ends. This CDR3 is 13 amino acids long. CDR1 is SQVTM and CDR2 is ANQGSEA in the germline V gene. Here the CDR3 reads CSVTTETTDTQYF. The DNA for the CDR3 is TGCAGCGTGACGACAGAAACTACAGATACGCAGTATTTT.

The rearrangement uses TRBV7-8 and TRBJ2-1, with D maybe TRBD1 (5 bases). Per the germline V gene, CDR1 is SGHVS and CDR2 is FQNEAQ. The CDR3 spans 16 residues. The germline V and J ends were trimmed by 5 bases and 0 bases, with 14 bases remaining between them. CDR3 sequence reads: CASSPPQGSSYNEQFF. CDR3 sequence (DNA): TGTGCCAGCAGCCCGCCTCAGGGCAGCTCCTACAATGAGCAGTTCTTC.

V usage is TRBV9 and J usage is TRBJ2-1; 8 bases are a match to TRBD2. This CDR3 is built from 12 residues. V shed 6 bases and J 8 bases; nucleotides not matched to a gene: 4. In germline, CDR1 is SGDLS, CDR2 YYNGEE. In nucleotides, the CDR3 is TGTGCCAGCACGAGCGGGAGCGATGAGCAGTTCTTC. This encodes CASTSGSDEQFF.

This sequence joins TRBV5-4 and TRBJ1-6; TRBD1 aligns across 9 bases. J was trimmed by 9 bases and V by 0 bases; bases with no gene match: 4. Germline lookup yields CDR1 SGHNT and CDR2 YYREEE (reference sequence). The length of the CDR3 is 15 residues. This CDR3 is CASSLGGQGSSPLHF. Here the CDR3 DNA reads TGTGCCAGCAGCTTGGGGGGACAGGGAAGTTCACCCCTCCACTTT.

V and J are TRBV24-1 and TRBJ2-1; possible D gene TRBD1, 8 bases. Between the trimmed V and J ends, which lost 0 bases and 7 bases, there was a span of 12 bases. The CDR3 loop spans 15 amino acids. Germline CDR1 KGHDR, CDR2 SFDVKD. CDR3: CATSDLVQGGNEQFF. CDR3 DNA sequence: TGTGCCACCAGTGATTTGGTACAGGGGGGGAATGAGCAGTTCTTC.